The entry below describes one T cell receptor beta chain. This entry is derived from a study of T cells in Graves' hyperthyroidism and ophthalmopathy. Whole-study context: Staff took peripheral blood when the initial diagnosis was made, before any treatment began.

RNA transcripts provided the source from which TCR beta CDR3 regions were amplified. Carried out on the TCR CDR3, a first-round RT-PCR used the HTBI primer set. TCRdb reprocessed the multiplex PCR reads via MiXCR and lists one record per CDR3 protein. The data contain about 690,000 distinct CDR3 sequences, around a sixth of them singletons. The hyperthyroidism was newly diagnosed and had lasted under 2 months; the patients were aged 18 to 65. Uncontrolled infection, other autoimmune disease, pregnancy or lactation led to exclusion. Diagnostic assessment was based on clinical symptoms, serum thyroxine and TRAb, thyroid ultrasound and orbital computed tomography. The CDR3 runs to 17 residues. Germline lookup yields CDR1 MGHRA and CDR2 YSYEKL. Unmatched junction bases numbered 8, after V lost 0 bases and J lost 2 bases.

The sample comprised blood. J is TRBJ2-7 and V is TRBV4-1; 9 nucleotides match TRBD1. This receptor was identified in a man aged 45 to 65 with Graves' hyperthyroidism. The DNA of the CDR3 is TGCGCCAGCAGCCAAGACGAGGGGACAGGGATGACCTACGAGCAGTACTTC. This sequence encodes CASSQDEGTGMTYEQYF.